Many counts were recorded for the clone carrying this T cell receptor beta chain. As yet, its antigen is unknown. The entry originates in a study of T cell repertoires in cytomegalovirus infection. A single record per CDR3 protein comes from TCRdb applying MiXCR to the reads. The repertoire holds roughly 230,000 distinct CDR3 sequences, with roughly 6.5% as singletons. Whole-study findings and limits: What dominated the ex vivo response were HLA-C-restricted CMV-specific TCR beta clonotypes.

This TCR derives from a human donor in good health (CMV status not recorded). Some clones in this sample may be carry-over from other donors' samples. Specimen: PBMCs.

CDR3 coding DNA: TGTGCCAGCAGCTTAGAAGGCAGCTACTATGGCTACACCTTC. This encodes CASSLEGSYYGYTF. The chain links TRBV7-2 to TRBJ1-2, with unresolved D. This CDR3 spans 14 amino acids. Trimming left V 1 base short and J 3 bases short, with 9 bases between. Per germline, CDR1 SGHTA and CDR2 FQGNSA. Together with reference TRBV7-2 and TRBJ1-2, the CDR3 gives the full variable domain: GAGVSQSPSNKVTEKGKDVELRCDPISGHTALYWYRQSLGQGLEFLIYFQGNSAPDKSGLPSDRFSAERTGGSVSTLTIQRTQQEDSAVYLCASSLEGSYYGYTFGSGTRLTVV.